This T cell receptor beta chain was recorded in a study of tumor T cells in aggressive B-cell lymphoma. Germline values: CDR1 SGDLS, CDR2 YYNGEE. V lost 0 bases, J lost 5 bases, and 5 bases stayed unmatched. The CDR3 totals 15 residues. This table comes from immunoSEQ multiplex PCR, and its TCRdb copy is limited to in-frame clones, with some not included. The sample holds about 180 clones, about 89% seen once. The TCR originated in an adult with diffuse large B cell lymphoma. The chain carries TRBV9 and TRBJ2-1, with 7 bases fitting TRBD2. Sequencing input: tumor tissue. In DNA, the CDR3 is TGTGCCAGCAGCGTAGTCCCGGGAGGCGACAATGAGCAGTTCTTC. This encodes CASSVVPGGDNEQFF.